This T cell receptor (beta chain) was retrieved from a study of blood T cell repertoires in COVID-19. In the study overall: Donors in the United States, Italy and Spain gave samples during acute or convalescent COVID-19. PBMCs, B-cell-depleted T cells, or T cells provided the cDNA or gDNA that made up the material.

Per the study methods: Scientists estimated how many nucleated cells there were by amplifying reference gene primers. The assay was immunoSEQ multiplex PCR, and TCRdb's table has in-frame clones only and misses some. Clonal size and the V and J genes are those of that table, whereas D and trimming came from the DNA. The table records 390,000 or so clones, nearly 90% of them present only once. The CDR3 has 17 amino acids. Losses at the gene ends were 6 bases for V and 2 bases for J; bases not matched to a gene: 13. Germline CDR1 and CDR2: SGHTA and FQGNSA. J is TRBJ1-5 and V is TRBV7-2, with 7 bases aligning to TRBD1. Sequencing input: peripheral blood. This TCR derives from a young man with active or convalescent COVID-19. The chain's CDR3 is CASSHRGGIEGNQPQHF. The DNA for the CDR3 is TGTGCCAGCAGTCACAGGGGAGGTATAGAGGGCAATCAGCCCCAGCATTTT.